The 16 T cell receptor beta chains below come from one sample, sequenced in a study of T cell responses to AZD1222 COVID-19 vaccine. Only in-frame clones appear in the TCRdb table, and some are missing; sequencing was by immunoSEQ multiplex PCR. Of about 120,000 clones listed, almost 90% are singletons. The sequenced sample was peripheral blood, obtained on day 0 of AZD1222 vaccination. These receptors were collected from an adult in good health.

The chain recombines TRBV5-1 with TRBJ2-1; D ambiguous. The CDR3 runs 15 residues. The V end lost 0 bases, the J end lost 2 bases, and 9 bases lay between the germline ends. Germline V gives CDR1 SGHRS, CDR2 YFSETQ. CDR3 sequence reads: CASSLALAAYNEQFF. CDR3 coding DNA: TGCGCCAGCAGCTTGGCTTTGGCAGCCTACAATGAGCAGTTCTTC.

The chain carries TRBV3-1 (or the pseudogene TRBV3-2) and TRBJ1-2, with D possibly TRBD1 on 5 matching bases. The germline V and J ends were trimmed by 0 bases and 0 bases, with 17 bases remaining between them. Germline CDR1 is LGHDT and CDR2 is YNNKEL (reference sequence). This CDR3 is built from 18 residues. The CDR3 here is CASSQEGPTGLTNYGYTF. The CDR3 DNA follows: TGTGCCAGCAGCCAAGAGGGGCCCACAGGCCTGACTAACTATGGCTACACCTTC.

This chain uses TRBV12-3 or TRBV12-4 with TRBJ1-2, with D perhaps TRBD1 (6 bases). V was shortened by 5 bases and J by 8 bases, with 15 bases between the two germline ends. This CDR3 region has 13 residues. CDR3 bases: TGTGCCAGCAGTCGGACAGATCTCGAAGGCTACACCTTC. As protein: CASSRTDLEGYTF.

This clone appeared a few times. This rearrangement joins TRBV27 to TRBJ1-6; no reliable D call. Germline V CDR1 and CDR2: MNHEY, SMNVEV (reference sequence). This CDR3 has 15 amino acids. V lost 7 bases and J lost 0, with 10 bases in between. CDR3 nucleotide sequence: TGTGCCAGCAACCCTTTGAGCTCCTATAATTCACCCCTCCACTTT. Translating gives CASNPLSSYNSPLHF.

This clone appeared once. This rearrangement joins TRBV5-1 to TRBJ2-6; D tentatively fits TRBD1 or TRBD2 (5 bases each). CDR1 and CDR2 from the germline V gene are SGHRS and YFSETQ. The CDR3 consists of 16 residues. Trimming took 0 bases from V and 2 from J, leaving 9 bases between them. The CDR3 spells CASSLERGAGANVLTF. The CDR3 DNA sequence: TGCGCCAGCAGCTTGGAGAGGGGCGCTGGGGCCAACGTCCTGACTTTC.

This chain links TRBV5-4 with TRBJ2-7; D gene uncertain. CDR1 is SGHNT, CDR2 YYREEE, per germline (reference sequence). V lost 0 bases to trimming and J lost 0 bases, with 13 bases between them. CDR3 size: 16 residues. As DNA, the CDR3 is TGTGCCAGCAGCTTGGACAGCTTAACAAGCTCCTACGAGCAGTACTTC. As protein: CASSLDSLTSSYEQYF.

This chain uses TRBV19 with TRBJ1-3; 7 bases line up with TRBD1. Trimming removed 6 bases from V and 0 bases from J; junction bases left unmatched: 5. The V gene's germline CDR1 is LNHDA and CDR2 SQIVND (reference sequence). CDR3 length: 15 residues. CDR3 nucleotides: TGTGCCAGTAGCCTGGGGACAGCCTCTGGAAACACCATATATTTT. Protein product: CASSLGTASGNTIYF.

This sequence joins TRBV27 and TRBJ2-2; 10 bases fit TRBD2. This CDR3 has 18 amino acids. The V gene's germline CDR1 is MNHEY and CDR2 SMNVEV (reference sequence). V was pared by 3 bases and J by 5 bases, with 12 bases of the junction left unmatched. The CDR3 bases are TGTGCCAGCAGTTTCCGCGTTAGCGGGGGGACAGGAACCGGGGAGCTGTTTTTT. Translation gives CASSFRVSGGTGTGELFF.

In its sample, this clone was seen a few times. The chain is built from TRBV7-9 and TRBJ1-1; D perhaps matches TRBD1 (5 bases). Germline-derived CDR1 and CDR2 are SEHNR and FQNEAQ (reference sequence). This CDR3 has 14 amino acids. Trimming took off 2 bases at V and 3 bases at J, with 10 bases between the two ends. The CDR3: CASSLLGTYTEAFF. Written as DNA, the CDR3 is TGTGCCAGCAGCTTACTAGGGACCTACACTGAAGCTTTCTTT.

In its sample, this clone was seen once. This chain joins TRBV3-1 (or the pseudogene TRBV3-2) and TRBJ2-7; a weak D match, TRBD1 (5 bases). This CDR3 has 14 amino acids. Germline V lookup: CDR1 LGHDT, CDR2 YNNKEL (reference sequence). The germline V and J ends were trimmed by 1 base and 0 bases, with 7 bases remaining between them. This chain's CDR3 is CASSQVQGSYEQYF. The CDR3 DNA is TGTGCCAGCAGCCAAGTCCAGGGCTCCTACGAGCAGTACTTC.

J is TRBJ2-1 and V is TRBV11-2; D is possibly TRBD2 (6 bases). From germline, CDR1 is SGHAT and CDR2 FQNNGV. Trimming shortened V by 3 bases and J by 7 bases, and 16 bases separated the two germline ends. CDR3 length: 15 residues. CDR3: CASSFSSGVVNEQFF. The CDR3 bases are TGTGCCAGCAGCTTCTCGTCGGGGGTAGTTAATGAGCAGTTCTTC.

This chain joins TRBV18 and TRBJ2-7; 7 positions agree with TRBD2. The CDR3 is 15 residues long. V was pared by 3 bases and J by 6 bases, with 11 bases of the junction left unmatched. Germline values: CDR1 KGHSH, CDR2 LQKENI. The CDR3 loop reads CASSPRGLETGEQYF. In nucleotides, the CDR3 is TGTGCCAGCTCACCTCGCGGACTAGAAACGGGCGAGCAGTACTTC. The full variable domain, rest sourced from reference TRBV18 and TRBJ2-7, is NAGVMQNPRHLVRRRGQEARLRCSPMKGHSHVYWYRQLPEEGLKFMVYLQKENIIDESGMPKERFSAEFPKEGPSILRIQQVVRGDSAAYFCASSPRGLETGEQYFGPGTRLTVT.

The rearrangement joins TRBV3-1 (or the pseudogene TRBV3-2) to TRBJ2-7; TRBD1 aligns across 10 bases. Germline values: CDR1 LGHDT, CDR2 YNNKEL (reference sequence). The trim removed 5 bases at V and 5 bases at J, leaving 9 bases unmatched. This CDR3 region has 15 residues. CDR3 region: CASSSAGQGTHEQYF. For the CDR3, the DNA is TGTGCCAGCAGCTCTGCGGGACAGGGGACCCACGAGCAGTACTTC.

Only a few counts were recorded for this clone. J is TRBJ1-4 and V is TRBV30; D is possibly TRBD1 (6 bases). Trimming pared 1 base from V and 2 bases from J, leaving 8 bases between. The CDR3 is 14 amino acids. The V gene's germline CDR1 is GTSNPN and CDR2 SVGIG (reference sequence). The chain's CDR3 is CAWSGGATNEKLFF. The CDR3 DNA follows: TGTGCCTGGAGTGGGGGGGCGACTAATGAAAAACTGTTTTTT.

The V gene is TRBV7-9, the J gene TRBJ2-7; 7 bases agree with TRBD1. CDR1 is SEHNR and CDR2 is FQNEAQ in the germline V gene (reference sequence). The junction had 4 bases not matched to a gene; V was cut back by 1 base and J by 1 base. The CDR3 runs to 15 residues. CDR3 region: CASSLGPGQSYEQYF. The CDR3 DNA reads TGTGCCAGCAGCTTAGGCCCGGGACAGTCCTACGAGCAGTACTTC.

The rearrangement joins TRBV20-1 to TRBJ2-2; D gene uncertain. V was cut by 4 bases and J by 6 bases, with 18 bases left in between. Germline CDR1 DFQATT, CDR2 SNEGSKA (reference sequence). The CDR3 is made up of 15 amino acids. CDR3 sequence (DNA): TGCAGTGCTAATGAAGGAGTAGTTGGGTCCGGGGAGCTGTTTTTT. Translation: CSANEGVVGSGELFF.